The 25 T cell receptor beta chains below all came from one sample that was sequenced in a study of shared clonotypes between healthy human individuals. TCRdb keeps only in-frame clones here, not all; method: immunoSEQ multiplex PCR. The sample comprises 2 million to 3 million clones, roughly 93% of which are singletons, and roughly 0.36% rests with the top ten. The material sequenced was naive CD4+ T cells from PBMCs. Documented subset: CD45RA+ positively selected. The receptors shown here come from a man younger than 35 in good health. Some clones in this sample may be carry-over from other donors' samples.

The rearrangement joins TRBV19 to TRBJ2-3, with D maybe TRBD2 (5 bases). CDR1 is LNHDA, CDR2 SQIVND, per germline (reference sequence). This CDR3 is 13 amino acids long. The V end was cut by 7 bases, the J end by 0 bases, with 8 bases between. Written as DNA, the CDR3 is TGTGCCAGTACCGAGGGCAGCACAGATACGCAGTATTTT. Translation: CASTEGSTDTQYF.

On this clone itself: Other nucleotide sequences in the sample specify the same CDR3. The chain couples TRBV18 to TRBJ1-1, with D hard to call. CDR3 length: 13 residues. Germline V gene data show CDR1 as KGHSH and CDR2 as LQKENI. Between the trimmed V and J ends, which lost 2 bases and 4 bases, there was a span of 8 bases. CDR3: CASSPGLGTEAFF. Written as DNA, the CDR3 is TGTGCCAGCTCACCAGGGTTAGGCACTGAAGCTTTCTTT.

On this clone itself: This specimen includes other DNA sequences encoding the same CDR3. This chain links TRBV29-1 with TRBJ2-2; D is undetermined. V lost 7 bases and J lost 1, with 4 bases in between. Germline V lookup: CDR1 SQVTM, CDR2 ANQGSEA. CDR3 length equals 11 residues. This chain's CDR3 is CSGRNTGELFF. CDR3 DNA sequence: TGCAGCGGCCGGAACACCGGGGAGCTGTTTTTT.

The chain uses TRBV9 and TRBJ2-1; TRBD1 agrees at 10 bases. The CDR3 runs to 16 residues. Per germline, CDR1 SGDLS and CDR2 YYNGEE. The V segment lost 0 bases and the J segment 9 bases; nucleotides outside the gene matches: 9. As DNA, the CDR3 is TGTGCCAGCAGCGTAGCAGGGACAGGGGTTTTGGGTGAGCAGTTCTTC. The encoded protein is CASSVAGTGVLGEQFF. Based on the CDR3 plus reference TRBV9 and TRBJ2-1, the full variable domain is DSGVTQTPKHLITATGQRVTLRCSPRSGDLSVYWYQQSLDQGLQFLIQYYNGEERAKGNILERFSAQQFPDLHSELNLSSLELGDSALYFCASSVAGTGVLGEQFFGPGTRLTVL.

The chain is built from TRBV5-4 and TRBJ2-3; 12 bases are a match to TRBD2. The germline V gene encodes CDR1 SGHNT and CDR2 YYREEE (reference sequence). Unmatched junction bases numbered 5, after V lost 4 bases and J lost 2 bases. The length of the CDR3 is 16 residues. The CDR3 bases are TGTGCCAGCAGCAAGGGGACTAGCGGGTACACAGATACGCAGTATTTT. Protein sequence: CASSKGTSGYTDTQYF.

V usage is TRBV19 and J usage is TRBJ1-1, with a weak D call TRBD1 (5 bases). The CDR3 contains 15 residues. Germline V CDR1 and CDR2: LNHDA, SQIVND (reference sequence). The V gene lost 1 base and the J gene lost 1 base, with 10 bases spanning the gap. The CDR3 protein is CASSIARAENTEAFF. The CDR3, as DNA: TGTGCCAGTAGTATAGCCAGGGCCGAGAACACTGAAGCTTTCTTT.

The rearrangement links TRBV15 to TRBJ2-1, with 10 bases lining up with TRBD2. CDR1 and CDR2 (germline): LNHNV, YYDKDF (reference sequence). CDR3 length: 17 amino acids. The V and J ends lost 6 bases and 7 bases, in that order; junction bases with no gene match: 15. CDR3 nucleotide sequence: TGTGCCACCAGTCCTATGACTAGCGGGTTCGCTTGGAATGAGCAGTTCTTC. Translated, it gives CATSPMTSGFAWNEQFF.

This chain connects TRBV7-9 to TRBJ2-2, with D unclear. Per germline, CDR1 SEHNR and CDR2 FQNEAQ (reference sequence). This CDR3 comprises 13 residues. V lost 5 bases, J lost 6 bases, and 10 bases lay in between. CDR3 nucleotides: TGTGCCAGCAGCCCACCCCCCCCCGGGGAGCTGTTTTTT. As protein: CASSPPPPGELFF.

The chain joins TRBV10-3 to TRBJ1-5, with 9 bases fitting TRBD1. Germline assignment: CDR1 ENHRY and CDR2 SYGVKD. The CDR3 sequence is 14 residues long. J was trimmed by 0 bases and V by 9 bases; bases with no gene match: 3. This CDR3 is CAIRTGDSNQPQHF. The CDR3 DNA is TGTGCCATAAGGACAGGGGATAGCAATCAGCCCCAGCATTTT.

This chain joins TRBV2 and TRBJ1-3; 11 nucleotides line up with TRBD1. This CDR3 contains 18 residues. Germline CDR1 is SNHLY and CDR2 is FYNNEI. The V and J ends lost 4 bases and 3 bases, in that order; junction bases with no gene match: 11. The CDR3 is CASSGMGDRGTRGNTIYF. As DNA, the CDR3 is TGTGCCAGCAGTGGGATGGGGGACAGGGGGACTCGTGGAAACACCATATATTTT. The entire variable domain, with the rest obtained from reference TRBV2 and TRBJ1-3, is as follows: EPEVTQTPSHQVTQMGQEVILRCVPISNHLYFYWYRQILGQKVEFLVSFYNNEISEKSEIFDDQFSVERPDGSNFTLKIRSTKLEDSAMYFCASSGMGDRGTRGNTIYFGEGSWLTVV.

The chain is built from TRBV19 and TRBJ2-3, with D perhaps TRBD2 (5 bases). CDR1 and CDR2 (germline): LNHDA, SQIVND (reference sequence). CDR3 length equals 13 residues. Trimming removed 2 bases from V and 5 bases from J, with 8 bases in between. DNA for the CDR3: TGTGCCAGTAGTATAAAGCGGAGAGATACGCAGTATTTT. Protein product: CASSIKRRDTQYF.

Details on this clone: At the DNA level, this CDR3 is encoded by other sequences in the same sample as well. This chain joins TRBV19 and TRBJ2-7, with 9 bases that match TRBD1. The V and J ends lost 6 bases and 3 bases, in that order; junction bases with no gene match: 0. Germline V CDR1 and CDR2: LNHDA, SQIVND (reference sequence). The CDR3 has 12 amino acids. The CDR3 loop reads CASRDRGYEQYF. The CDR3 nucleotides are TGTGCCAGTAGGGACAGGGGCTACGAGCAGTACTTC.

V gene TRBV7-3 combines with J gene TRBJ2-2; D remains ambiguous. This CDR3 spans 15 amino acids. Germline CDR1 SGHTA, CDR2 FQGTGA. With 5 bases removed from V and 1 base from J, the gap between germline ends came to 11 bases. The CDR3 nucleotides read TGTGCCAGCAGCGAAACGAGACAGAACACCGGGGAGCTGTTTTTT. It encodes CASSETRQNTGELFF.

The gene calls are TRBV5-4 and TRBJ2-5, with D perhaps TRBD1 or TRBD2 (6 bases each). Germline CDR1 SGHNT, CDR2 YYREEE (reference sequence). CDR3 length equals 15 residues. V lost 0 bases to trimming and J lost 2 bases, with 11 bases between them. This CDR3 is CASSLATGRQETQYF. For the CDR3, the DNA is TGTGCCAGCAGCTTGGCCACAGGGAGGCAAGAGACCCAGTACTTC.

The CDR3 region has the DNA TGCGCCAGCAGCCCTATCCCAAACGCGGGACAGGGTATTGGCTACACCTTC. This translates into CASSPIPNAGQGIGYTF. V gene TRBV5-1 combines with J gene TRBJ1-2, with TRBD1 identical over 9 bases. Germline V CDR1 and CDR2: SGHRS, YFSETQ. CDR3 length: 17 amino acids. Trimming removed 4 bases from V and 7 bases from J; junction bases left unmatched: 17. Drawing the rest from reference TRBV5-1 and TRBJ1-2, the complete variable domain is KAGVTQTPRYLIKTRGQQVTLSCSPISGHRSVSWYQQTPGQGLQFLFEYFSETQRNKGNFPGRFSGRQFSNSRSEMNVSTLELGDSALYLCASSPIPNAGQGIGYTFGSGTRLTVV.

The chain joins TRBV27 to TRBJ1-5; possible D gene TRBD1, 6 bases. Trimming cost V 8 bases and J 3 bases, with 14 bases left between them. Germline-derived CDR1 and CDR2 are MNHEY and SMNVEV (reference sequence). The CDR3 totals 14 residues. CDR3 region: CASLQSGANQPQHF. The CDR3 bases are TGTGCCAGCCTCCAATCAGGGGCCAATCAGCCCCAGCATTTT.

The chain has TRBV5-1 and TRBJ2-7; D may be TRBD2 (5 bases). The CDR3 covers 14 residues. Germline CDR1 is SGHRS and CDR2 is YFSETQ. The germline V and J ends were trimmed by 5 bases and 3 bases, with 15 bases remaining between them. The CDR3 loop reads CASSFLIGSYEQYF. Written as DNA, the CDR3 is TGCGCCAGCAGTTTTTTGATAGGGAGCTACGAGCAGTACTTC.

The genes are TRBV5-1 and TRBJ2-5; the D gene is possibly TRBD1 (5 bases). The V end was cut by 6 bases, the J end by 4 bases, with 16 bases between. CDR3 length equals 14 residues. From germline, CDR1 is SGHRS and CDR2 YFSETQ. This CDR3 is CASTRTPGGETQYF. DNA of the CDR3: TGCGCCAGCACTCGGACACCGGGCGGAGAGACCCAGTACTTC.

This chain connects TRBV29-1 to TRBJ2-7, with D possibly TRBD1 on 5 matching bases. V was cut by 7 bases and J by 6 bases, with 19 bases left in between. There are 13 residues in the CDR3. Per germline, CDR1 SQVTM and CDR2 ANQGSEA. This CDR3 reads CSAGGGAQVEQYF. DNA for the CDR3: TGCAGCGCGGGTGGCGGAGCACAGGTCGAGCAGTACTTC.

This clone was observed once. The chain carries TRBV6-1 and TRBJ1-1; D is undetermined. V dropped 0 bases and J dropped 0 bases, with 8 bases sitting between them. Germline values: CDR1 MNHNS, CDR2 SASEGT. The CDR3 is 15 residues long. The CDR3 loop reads CASSEAAVMNTEAFF. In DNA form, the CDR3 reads TGTGCCAGCAGTGAAGCGGCGGTCATGAACACTGAAGCTTTCTTT.

The CDR3 nucleotides are TGCAGCGTTCTAAACCCGGGCCTAACCCCCTATGGCTACACCTTC. Encoded protein: CSVLNPGLTPYGYTF. This chain connects TRBV29-1 to TRBJ1-2; D unclear. This CDR3 is 15 amino acids long. CDR1 and CDR2 (germline): SQVTM, ANQGSEA. Trimming took off 5 bases at V and 4 bases at J, with 20 bases between the two ends.

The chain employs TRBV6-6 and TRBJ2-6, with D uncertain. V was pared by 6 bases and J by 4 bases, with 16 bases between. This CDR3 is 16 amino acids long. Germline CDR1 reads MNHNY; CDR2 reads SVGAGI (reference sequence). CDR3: CASSRPITGGANVLTF. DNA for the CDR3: TGTGCCAGCAGCCGACCAATTACCGGGGGGGCCAACGTCCTGACTTTC.

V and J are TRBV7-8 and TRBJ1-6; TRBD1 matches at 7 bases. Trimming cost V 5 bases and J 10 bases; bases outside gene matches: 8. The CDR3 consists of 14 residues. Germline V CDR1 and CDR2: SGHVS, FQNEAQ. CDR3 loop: CASSLDRVGSPLHF. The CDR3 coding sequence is TGTGCCAGCAGCCTCGACAGGGTTGGATCACCCCTCCACTTT.

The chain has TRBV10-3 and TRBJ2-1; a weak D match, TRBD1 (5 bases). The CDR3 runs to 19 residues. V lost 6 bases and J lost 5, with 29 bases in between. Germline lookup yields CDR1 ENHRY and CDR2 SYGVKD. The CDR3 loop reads CAIRTLGQPFDARNNEQFF. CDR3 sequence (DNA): TGTGCCATCAGGACTCTGGGGCAACCCTTTGATGCCCGCAACAATGAGCAGTTCTTC.

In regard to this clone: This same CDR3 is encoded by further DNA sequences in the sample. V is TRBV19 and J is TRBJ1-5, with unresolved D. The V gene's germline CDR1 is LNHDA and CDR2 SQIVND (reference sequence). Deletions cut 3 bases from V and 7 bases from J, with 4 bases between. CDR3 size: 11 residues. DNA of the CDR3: TGTGCCAGTAGTATCGGACAGCCCCAGCATTTT. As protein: CASSIGQPQHF.